The 24 T cell receptor beta chains reported below all come from one sample, sequenced in a study of blood T cell repertoires in COVID-19. The assay was immunoSEQ multiplex PCR, and TCRdb's table has in-frame clones only and misses some. The data hold approximately 200,000 clones, with about nine tenths observed a single time. The sample consisted of peripheral blood. All receptors come from a woman aged 25-40 years with acute or convalescent COVID-19.

This sequence joins TRBV6-5 and TRBJ2-7; 8 bases map to TRBD1. The junction had 5 bases not matched to a gene; V was cut back by 5 bases and J by 2 bases. The CDR3 contains 14 residues. Germline V gives CDR1 MNHEY, CDR2 SVGAGI. This CDR3 is CASSIYRGAYEQYF. CDR3 in DNA: TGTGCCAGCAGTATCTACAGGGGGGCCTACGAGCAGTACTTC.

This clone has a single count. This sequence joins TRBV5-5 and TRBJ2-1; unclear D gene. The germline CDR1 and CDR2 sequences are SGHKS and YYEKEE (reference sequence). The CDR3 runs 12 residues. V was trimmed by 2 bases and J by 8 bases, leaving 8 bases between them. This CDR3 reads CASSFAADEQFF. CDR3 coding DNA: TGTGCCAGCAGCTTTGCCGCGGATGAGCAGTTCTTC.

This clone was detected only once. The gene calls are TRBV27 and TRBJ2-7, with D possibly TRBD2 on 5 matching bases. V was shortened by 5 bases and J by 4 bases, with 15 bases between the two germline ends. The CDR3 is 14 amino acids. Looked up from germline, CDR1 is MNHEY and CDR2 is SMNVEV (reference sequence). CDR3 sequence: CASSPVGREYEQYF. The CDR3 DNA follows: TGTGCCAGCAGTCCAGTAGGACGGGAATACGAGCAGTACTTC.

The chain combines TRBV28 with TRBJ1-1; D is possibly TRBD1 (6 bases). CDR3 length: 13 residues. Germline V lookup: CDR1 MDHEN, CDR2 SYDVKM. V shed 3 bases and J shed 8 bases, with 13 bases lying between them. In DNA, the CDR3 is TGTGCCAGCAGTTTGGTGGGACACCGAGAAGCTTTCTTT. Its translation: CASSLVGHREAFF.

The genes are TRBV5-6 and TRBJ2-1, with TRBD2 identical over 9 bases. The CDR3 loop spans 15 amino acids. Trimming removed 4 bases from V and 2 bases from J; junction bases left unmatched: 4. Germline CDR1 SGHDT, CDR2 YYEEEE. CDR3 region: CASSNSGRAYNEQFF. The CDR3 coding sequence is TGTGCCAGCAGCAATAGCGGGAGAGCCTACAATGAGCAGTTCTTC.

This chain uses TRBV28 with TRBJ2-1, with D uncertain. V shed 8 bases and J shed 4 bases, with 6 bases lying between them. CDR1 is MDHEN and CDR2 is SYDVKM in the germline V gene. This CDR3 spans 11 amino acids. CDR3 loop: CASGLYNEQFF. The CDR3 nucleotides are TGTGCCAGCGGCCTGTACAATGAGCAGTTCTTC.

The V call is TRBV5-8, the J call TRBJ1-2, with 7 positions matching TRBD1. There are 15 residues in the CDR3. Germline CDR1 and CDR2: SGHTS and YDEGEE. The junction had 12 bases not matched to a gene; V was cut back by 4 bases and J by 6 bases. CDR3 residues: CASSRHRGQIDGYTF. CDR3 DNA: TGTGCCAGCAGCCGACACAGGGGTCAAATCGATGGCTACACCTTC.

J is TRBJ2-7 and V is TRBV28; 7 positions agree with TRBD1. Germline loops: CDR1 MDHEN, CDR2 SYDVKM. The V segment lost 3 bases and the J segment 5 bases; nucleotides outside the gene matches: 10. The CDR3 has 15 residues. The CDR3 DNA reads TGTGCCAGCAGTTTCTCAGGACAGGCCACCGACGAGCAGTACTTC. This translates into CASSFSGQATDEQYF.

This clone was observed a single time. This rearrangement joins TRBV28 to TRBJ2-2; 12 bases line up with TRBD2. CDR3 size: 15 residues. Germline trimming cut 6 bases from V and 6 bases from J; bases unmatched to any gene: 5. CDR1 is MDHEN, CDR2 SYDVKM, per germline. The CDR3 is CASSPSGRGSGELFF. CDR3 bases: TGTGCCAGCAGCCCTAGCGGGAGGGGATCCGGGGAGCTGTTTTTT.

This chain uses TRBV3-1 (or the pseudogene TRBV3-2) with TRBJ2-5; 7 positions match TRBD1. This CDR3 has 16 residues. The germline V gene encodes CDR1 LGHDT and CDR2 YNNKEL (reference sequence). Unmatched junction bases numbered 9, after V lost 0 bases and J lost 5 bases. In nucleotides, the CDR3 is TGTGCCAGCAGCCAAGAGAGAGGGCAGGGGGAGGAGACCCAGTACTTC. Protein product: CASSQERGQGEETQYF.

This sequence joins TRBV7-9 and TRBJ2-1; TRBD1 matches 7 bases. Per the germline V gene, CDR1 is SEHNR and CDR2 is FQNEAQ (reference sequence). V shed 5 bases and J 13 bases; nucleotides not matched to a gene: 8. CDR3 length equals 12 residues. The CDR3 is CASSGSGQVQFF. CDR3 nucleotides: TGTGCCAGCAGCGGAAGCGGACAGGTCCAGTTCTTC.

The chain uses TRBV5-1 and TRBJ2-7; 7 bases are shared with TRBD2. CDR3 length: 15 amino acids. The germline V gene has CDR1 SGHRS and CDR2 YFSETQ. With 5 bases clipped from V and 3 bases from J, the junction kept 11 bases outside the gene matches. CDR3 DNA sequence: TGCGCCAGCAGATATACTAGCGCCCGTGACTACGAGCAGTACTTC. It codes for CASRYTSARDYEQYF.

This clone was counted between two and nine times. This sequence joins TRBV6-5 and TRBJ1-5; D may be TRBD1 (5 bases). The V gene's germline CDR1 is MNHEY and CDR2 SVGAGI. The CDR3 contains 14 residues. Trimming left V 5 bases short and J 3 bases short, with 11 bases between. CDR3 coding DNA: TGTGCCAGCAGTAGTACAGGCCCCAATCAGCCCCAGCATTTT. The encoded protein is CASSSTGPNQPQHF.

This chain uses TRBV28 with TRBJ2-1; D might be TRBD2 (6 bases). There are 17 residues in the CDR3. The germline V gene encodes CDR1 MDHEN and CDR2 SYDVKM. Between the trimmed V and J ends, which lost 6 bases and 7 bases, there was a span of 25 bases. The DNA of the CDR3 is TGTGCCAGCAGCTCTTGGGTAGGAGGAGGGGTGGGGAATGAGCAGTTCTTC. It encodes CASSSWVGGGVGNEQFF.

The gene calls are TRBV11-2 and TRBJ2-7, with D maybe TRBD2 (6 bases). CDR1 is SGHAT, CDR2 FQNNGV, per germline. The CDR3 loop spans 13 amino acids. The V end was cut by 5 bases, the J end by 5 bases, with 13 bases between. CDR3 loop: CASSRGLFDEQYF. CDR3 nucleotide sequence: TGTGCCAGCAGCCGGGGACTTTTCGACGAGCAGTACTTC. The full variable domain, its missing parts supplied by reference TRBV11-2 and TRBJ2-7, is EAGVAQSPRYKIIEKRQSVAFWCNPISGHATLYWYQQILGQGPKLLIQFQNNGVVDDSQLPKDRFSAERLKGVDSTLKIQPAKLEDSAVYLCASSRGLFDEQYFGPGTRLTVT.

The chain employs TRBV6-5 and TRBJ2-7; 11 bases line up with TRBD2. Losses at the gene ends were 6 bases for V and 2 bases for J; bases not matched to a gene: 6. CDR1 and CDR2 (germline): MNHEY, SVGAGI. The CDR3 loop spans 15 amino acids. The chain's CDR3 is CASSHTSGGAYEQYF. Written as DNA, the CDR3 is TGTGCCAGCAGCCATACTAGCGGGGGAGCCTACGAGCAGTACTTC.

The chain is built from TRBV5-5 and TRBJ2-7; 8 bases align to TRBD2. After removal of 4 bases from V and 2 bases from J, the junction contained 14 bases not matched to a gene. The CDR3 is 17 amino acids. The V gene's germline CDR1 is SGHKS and CDR2 YYEKEE (reference sequence). Here the CDR3 DNA reads TGTGCCAGCAGCCCCATCCTACTAGCGGCTTTTACCTACGAGCAGTACTTC. Amino acids: CASSPILLAAFTYEQYF. The whole variable domain, remainder taken from reference TRBV5-5 and TRBJ2-7, is DAGVTQSPTHLIKTRGQQVTLRCSPISGHKSVSWYQQVLGQGPQFIFQYYEKEERGRGNFPDRFSARQFPNYSSELNVNALLLGDSALYLCASSPILLAAFTYEQYFGPGTRLTVT.

The chain employs TRBV11-2 and TRBJ2-7; D may be TRBD2 (6 bases). The CDR3 consists of 15 residues. Germline CDR1 reads SGHAT; CDR2 reads FQNNGV. The V end was cut by 2 bases, the J end by 2 bases, with 13 bases between. CDR3 amino acids: CASSLSMGGAYEQYF. The CDR3 coding sequence is TGTGCCAGCAGCTTATCTATGGGAGGCGCCTACGAGCAGTACTTC.

The chain is built from TRBV19 and TRBJ2-5; 8 bases line up with TRBD2. The CDR3 runs 16 residues. J lost 4 bases, V lost 8 bases, and 15 bases had no gene match. Per the germline V gene, CDR1 is LNHDA and CDR2 is SQIVND (reference sequence). In nucleotides, the CDR3 is TGTGCCAGTGCTAGACGTCCGAGCGGGAGAGGAGAGACCCAGTACTTC. Amino acids: CASARRPSGRGETQYF.

This sequence joins TRBV30 and TRBJ1-4, with TRBD1 matching 9 bases. Germline CDR1 is GTSNPN and CDR2 is SVGIG (reference sequence). V gave up 3 bases and J gave up 7 bases; unmatched junction bases: 3. The CDR3 consists of 13 residues. The CDR3 here is CAWRVQGAEKLFF. The CDR3 DNA reads TGTGCCTGGAGGGTACAGGGGGCTGAAAAACTGTTTTTT.

The V gene is TRBV7-9, the J gene TRBJ2-7; TRBD2 agrees at 11 bases. The V gene end was trimmed by 4 bases and the J gene end by 5 bases; junction bases not matched to a gene: 4. CDR1 is SEHNR and CDR2 is FQNEAQ in the germline V gene (reference sequence). The CDR3 extends over 14 amino acids. CDR3 amino acids: CASSYPGLADEQYF. In DNA, the CDR3 is TGTGCCAGCAGCTACCCGGGACTAGCGGACGAGCAGTACTTC. The whole variable domain, filled in from reference TRBV7-9 and TRBJ2-7, reads DTGVSQNPRHKITKRGQNVTFRCDPISEHNRLYWYRQTLGQGPEFLTYFQNEAQLEKSRLLSDRFSAERPKGSFSTLEIQRTEQGDSAMYLCASSYPGLADEQYFGPGTRLTVT.

The V and J genes are TRBV11-3 and TRBJ2-2; 7 bases agree with TRBD1. Looked up from germline, CDR1 is SGHNT and CDR2 is YENEEA. With 4 bases clipped from V and 10 bases from J, the junction kept 3 bases outside the gene matches. The CDR3 covers 12 residues. CDR3 loop: CASSSGTEELFF. CDR3 DNA: TGTGCCAGCAGCTCCGGGACAGAGGAGCTGTTTTTT.

V is TRBV28 and J is TRBJ1-2; 9 nucleotides line up with TRBD1. Germline CDR1 and CDR2: MDHEN and SYDVKM. The CDR3 runs to 12 residues. V dropped 6 bases and J dropped 4; count of bases not matched to a gene: 0. The CDR3 is CASRDRGYGYTF. CDR3 DNA sequence: TGTGCCAGCAGGGACAGGGGCTATGGCTACACCTTC.

This clone was seen a single time. This chain joins TRBV7-2 and TRBJ2-1; no firm D call. V lost 4 bases and J 3 bases, leaving 4 bases between the germline ends. This CDR3 spans 12 amino acids. Germline V lookup: CDR1 SGHTA, CDR2 FQGNSA. The CDR3 DNA sequence: TGTGCCAGCAGCTCTATCTACAATGAGCAGTTCTTC. It encodes CASSSIYNEQFF.